The 29 T cell receptor beta chains presented below share a single source sample, sequenced in a study of long-term antiretroviral therapy in people with HIV. Researchers report immunoSEQ v3.0 was run at survey level. Clones were read by immunoSEQ multiplex PCR, and TCRdb kept only the in-frame ones, dropping some. Altogether tens of thousands of clones are present, approximately 93% being singletons, with the ten largest covering more than 8%. The specimen was unsorted PBMCs, collected 7.6 years after starting antiretroviral therapy. These receptors were obtained from a woman aged 40 to 55 with HIV.

This chain uses TRBV5-1 with TRBJ2-5; D may correspond to TRBD1 or TRBD2 (5 bases each). Trimming took 3 bases from V and 4 from J, leaving 13 bases between them. Germline CDR1 SGHRS, CDR2 YFSETQ. The CDR3 extends over 14 amino acids. CDR3 sequence reads: CASSSGRPGETQYF. For the CDR3, the DNA is TGCGCCAGCAGCTCGGGACGGCCGGGAGAGACCCAGTACTTC.

This clone was observed once. V is TRBV7-2 and J is TRBJ2-3; 12 bases map to TRBD2. The CDR3 loop spans 19 amino acids. Germline assignment: CDR1 SGHTA and CDR2 FQGNSA. V shed 4 bases, J shed 0 bases, and the junction held 11 bases outside the gene matches. The CDR3 loop is CASSSPLAGGLTSTDTQYF. The CDR3 bases are TGTGCCAGCAGCTCCCCTCTAGCGGGGGGGCTTACTAGCACAGATACGCAGTATTTT.

V usage is TRBV7-8 and J usage is TRBJ2-3, with unresolved D. CDR1 SGHVS and CDR2 FQNEAQ come from the germline V gene. The CDR3 consists of 15 residues. With 2 bases removed from V and 0 bases from J, the gap between germline ends came to 9 bases. The CDR3 here is CASSLLGLSTDTQYF. The CDR3 DNA follows: TGTGCCAGCAGCTTACTGGGTCTCAGCACAGATACGCAGTATTTT.

This chain connects TRBV5-8 to TRBJ1-2; D unresolved. The CDR3 length is 14 residues. The germline V gene encodes CDR1 SGHTS and CDR2 YDEGEE. V was shortened by 2 bases and J by 7 bases, with 15 bases between the two germline ends. Here the CDR3 reads CASSFEQLLSGYTF. For the CDR3, the DNA is TGTGCCAGCAGCTTTGAACAGCTCCTATCTGGCTACACCTTC.

The chain joins TRBV4-1 to TRBJ1-1; D call uncertain. The CDR3 covers 14 residues. Germline loops: CDR1 MGHRA, CDR2 YSYEKL. Trimming shortened V by 4 bases and J by 10 bases, and 19 bases separated the two germline ends. The CDR3 sequence: CASSPKDGPRAAFF. CDR3 sequence (DNA): TGCGCCAGCAGCCCTAAGGACGGACCTAGAGCAGCTTTCTTT.

The genes are TRBV7-2 and TRBJ1-2; the match to TRBD1 covers 7 bases. CDR1 and CDR2 (germline): SGHTA, FQGNSA. V was pared by 3 bases and J by 7 bases, with 14 bases of the junction left unmatched. CDR3 length equals 16 residues. The CDR3 DNA sequence: TGTGCCAGCAGCTTGGCGCTCGTTGGACAGGCCGCTGGCTACACCTTC. It translates to CASSLALVGQAAGYTF.

The chain employs TRBV5-4 and TRBJ1-2; D remains unclear. With 4 bases removed from V and 5 bases from J, the gap between germline ends came to 15 bases. CDR3 length: 14 residues. Germline V gene sequence: CDR1 SGHNT, CDR2 YYREEE (reference sequence). CDR3 nucleotide sequence: TGTGCCAGCAGCCCGGGTAGGGAGACTTATGGCTACACCTTC. This gives the protein CASSPGRETYGYTF.

The V call is TRBV2, the J call TRBJ2-5; 8 positions agree with TRBD2. Trimming cost V 1 base and J 5 bases; bases outside gene matches: 6. This CDR3 is 15 amino acids long. Germline CDR1 reads SNHLY; CDR2 reads FYNNEI. The CDR3 nucleotides read TGTGCCAGCAGTGAAGAAGCGGGGGCGGTTGAGACCCAGTACTTC. Translated, it gives CASSEEAGAVETQYF.

V and J are TRBV6-5 and TRBJ2-3; D unresolved. The CDR3 contains 15 residues. Trimming took 4 bases from V and 2 from J, leaving 13 bases between them. From germline, CDR1 is MNHEY and CDR2 SVGAGI. CDR3 residues: CASSWSNTDTDTQYF. DNA of the CDR3: TGTGCCAGCAGTTGGAGTAACACCGACACAGATACGCAGTATTTT.

In DNA, the CDR3 is TGTGCCAGCTCACCTCGGACGGGTAATGAAAAACTGTTTTTT. Protein: CASSPRTGNEKLFF. The rearrangement uses TRBV18 and TRBJ1-4; D is unresolved. Germline CDR1 reads KGHSH; CDR2 reads LQKENI. This CDR3 has 14 residues. V lost 3 bases to trimming and J lost 4 bases, with 9 bases between them.

The chain joins TRBV7-2 to TRBJ2-5; D is uncertain. Germline V gene sequence: CDR1 SGHTA, CDR2 FQGNSA. The CDR3 has 15 amino acids. V lost 1 base, J lost 6 bases, and 15 bases lay in between. The DNA for the CDR3 is TGTGCCAGCAGCTTAGGAGGCCCTCGTCTCAAGACCCAGTACTTC. Translation gives CASSLGGPRLKTQYF.

This chain links TRBV30 with TRBJ2-3; 7 bases are shared with TRBD2. V shed 4 bases, J shed 0 bases, and the junction held 10 bases outside the gene matches. The length of the CDR3 is 16 residues. In germline, CDR1 is GTSNPN, CDR2 SVGIG (reference sequence). The CDR3 nucleotides read TGTGCCTGGATGCCCTGGGAGGGGCTGAGCACAGATACGCAGTATTTT. Translation gives CAWMPWEGLSTDTQYF. Full variable domain (remainder filled in from reference TRBV30 and TRBJ2-3): SQTIHQWPATLVQPVGSPLSLECTVEGTSNPNLYWYRQAAGRGLQLLFYSVGIGQISSEVPQNLSASRPQDRQFILSSKKLLLSDSGFYLCAWMPWEGLSTDTQYFGPGTRLTVL.

The chain has TRBV10-3 and TRBJ1-1; D may be TRBD1 (6 bases). Germline CDR1 and CDR2: ENHRY and SYGVKD. The CDR3 sequence is 12 residues long. Trimming left V 5 bases short and J 6 bases short, with 10 bases between. The CDR3 loop is CAISHTGPEAFF. DNA of the CDR3: TGTGCCATCAGTCACACAGGGCCTGAAGCTTTCTTT.

This sequence joins TRBV7-2 and TRBJ2-3; possible D gene TRBD1, 6 bases. CDR3 length: 14 residues. Germline V gene lookup returns CDR1 SGHTA and CDR2 FQGNSA. V shed 5 bases and J shed 7 bases, with 16 bases lying between them. CDR3 sequence: CASSPHTGFNTQYF. CDR3 DNA: TGTGCCAGCAGCCCGCATACAGGGTTTAATACGCAGTATTTT.

V gene TRBV5-5 combines with J gene TRBJ2-3; 7 bases align to TRBD2. V shed 5 bases, J shed 2 bases, and the junction held 14 bases outside the gene matches. The CDR3 has 17 amino acids. CDR1 SGHKS and CDR2 YYEKEE come from the germline V gene (reference sequence). This chain's CDR3 is CASSLDGTGGITDTQYF. CDR3 DNA: TGTGCCAGCAGTCTGGACGGTACGGGGGGTATCACAGATACGCAGTATTTT.

The V gene is TRBV7-2, the J gene TRBJ2-5; the match to TRBD2 covers 7 bases. V lost 2 bases, J lost 4 bases, and 4 bases stayed unmatched. This CDR3 is built from 14 residues. Germline CDR1 is SGHTA and CDR2 is FQGNSA. CDR3 loop: CASSLRGERETQYF. CDR3 sequence (DNA): TGTGCCAGCAGCTTACGGGGGGAGCGAGAGACCCAGTACTTC.

The chain has TRBV6-6 and TRBJ2-3; D is uncertain. The CDR3 runs to 13 residues. V was clipped by 4 bases and J by 0 bases, with 5 bases between them. The germline gives CDR1 MNHNY, CDR2 SVGAGI (reference sequence). CDR3: CASSWASTDTQYF. The DNA of the CDR3 is TGTGCCAGCAGTTGGGCCAGCACAGATACGCAGTATTTT.

The chain has TRBV5-5 and TRBJ2-7, with TRBD2 matching 7 bases. CDR1 and CDR2 from the germline V gene are SGHKS and YYEKEE (reference sequence). Trimming cost V 4 bases and J 0 bases; bases outside gene matches: 10. The CDR3 has 16 residues. CDR3 sequence: CASSPGPGLSSYEQYF. CDR3 sequence (DNA): TGTGCCAGCAGCCCGGGACCGGGACTAAGCTCCTACGAGCAGTACTTC.

The chain has TRBV19 and TRBJ1-1, with 10 nucleotides matching TRBD1. This CDR3 comprises 16 residues. The junction had 8 bases not matched to a gene; V was cut back by 6 bases and J by 1 base. Germline V gene sequence: CDR1 LNHDA, CDR2 SQIVND (reference sequence). The CDR3 reads CASRTGGLGENTEAFF. Written as DNA, the CDR3 is TGTGCCAGTAGGACAGGGGGCCTCGGGGAGAACACTGAAGCTTTCTTT.

The chain couples TRBV19 to TRBJ2-7, with a tentative D call TRBD2 (6 bases). V lost 7 bases, J lost 6 bases, and 13 bases lay in between. Germline values: CDR1 LNHDA, CDR2 SQIVND (reference sequence). The CDR3 covers 12 residues. The CDR3 here is CASNGGAREQYF. The DNA of the CDR3 is TGTGCCAGTAACGGAGGGGCTCGCGAGCAGTACTTC.

The genes are TRBV10-3 and TRBJ2-2; D may be TRBD2 (5 bases). CDR3 length equals 16 residues. Germline assignment: CDR1 ENHRY and CDR2 SYGVKD. Between the trimmed V and J ends, which lost 0 bases and 4 bases, there was a span of 12 bases. As DNA, the CDR3 is TGTGCCATCAGTGAGTCTGGTGTGGAGGTCACCGGGGAGCTGTTTTTT. Translated, it gives CAISESGVEVTGELFF.

The J gene is TRBJ2-2, the V gene TRBV6-4; 7 nucleotides match TRBD1. The trim removed 7 bases at V and 1 base at J, leaving 3 bases unmatched. There are 14 residues in the CDR3. Per germline, CDR1 MRHNA and CDR2 SNTAGT. The CDR3 DNA reads TGTGCCAGCAAACAGGGGCGGAACACCGGGGAGCTGTTTTTT. Translation gives CASKQGRNTGELFF.

V and J are TRBV2 and TRBJ2-7; the D gene is possibly TRBD1 (5 bases). Germline-derived CDR1 and CDR2 are SNHLY and FYNNEI. V lost 4 bases and J 0 bases, leaving 13 bases between the germline ends. This CDR3 spans 15 amino acids. Here the CDR3 DNA reads TGTGCCAGCAGTGGCTCGACACAGGTCTCCTACGAGCAGTACTTC. It codes for CASSGSTQVSYEQYF.

The V and J genes are TRBV11-2 and TRBJ1-4; D is unclear. The germline gives CDR1 SGHAT, CDR2 FQNNGV. Trimming shortened V by 3 bases and J by 8 bases, and 4 bases separated the two germline ends. CDR3 length equals 11 residues. CDR3 sequence reads: CASSFSEKLFF. The CDR3 DNA reads as TGTGCCAGCAGCTTTAGCGAAAAACTGTTTTTT.

This chain uses TRBV11-3 with TRBJ2-3; a weak D match, TRBD2 (7 bases). Germline CDR1 and CDR2: SGHNT and YENEEA. V was clipped by 1 base and J by 5 bases, with 10 bases between them. CDR3 length equals 14 residues. CDR3 bases: TGTGCCAGCAGCTTAGTGGGGGGGCAAGATACGCAGTATTTT. It yields the protein CASSLVGGQDTQYF.

CDR3 sequence: CASSESFGTGTDTQYF. For the CDR3, the DNA is TGTGCCAGCAGCGAATCCTTCGGGACAGGCACAGATACGCAGTATTTT. The chain combines TRBV9 with TRBJ2-3, with 7 bases that match TRBD1. The CDR3 is 16 residues long. Germline V CDR1 and CDR2: SGDLS, YYNGEE. The ends lost 3 bases at V and 1 base at J; junction bases unmatched: 8.

V is TRBV19 and J is TRBJ2-3, with TRBD2 matching over 11 bases. Germline CDR1 is LNHDA and CDR2 is SQIVND (reference sequence). This CDR3 comprises 16 residues. Trimming at V came to 3 bases and at J to 10 bases, leaving 12 bases not matched to a gene. The CDR3 loop reads CASSISASGGPWAQYF. Here the CDR3 DNA reads TGTGCCAGTAGTATTAGCGCTAGCGGGGGGCCATGGGCGCAGTATTTT.

The V call is TRBV6-1, the J call TRBJ2-5; 13 bases fit TRBD2. Germline CDR1 MNHNS, CDR2 SASEGT. V lost 7 bases and J lost 9; bases outside the gene matches: 11. The CDR3 runs 15 residues. CDR3 nucleotides: TGTGCCAGCAAACCCGGGACTAGCGGGGCGTCGGCCCAGTACTTC. It yields the protein CASKPGTSGASAQYF.

The chain recombines TRBV5-6 with TRBJ1-6; 8 bases line up with TRBD1. V lost 2 bases, J lost 8 bases, and 6 bases stayed unmatched. Germline CDR1 reads SGHDT; CDR2 reads YYEEEE. CDR3 length: 15 residues. CDR3 coding DNA: TGTGCCAGCAGCTTCTTGGACAGGGAGGATTCACCCCTCCACTTT. Residues: CASSFLDREDSPLHF.